This TCR beta chain was found in a study of T cell clones after liver transplantation. Across the study: Liver transplant recipients had immunosuppression withdrawal attempted within 2 years. TCRbeta sequencing after a pre-transplant mixed lymphocyte reaction identified graft-donor-reactive clones, later tracked in post-transplant blood.

CDR3 length equals 15 residues. The germline CDR1 and CDR2 sequences are MNHEY and SVGAGI. V lost 0 bases and J lost 8; bases outside the gene matches: 8. About this clone itself: The antigen is unknown.

Notes on the study in general: Graft donor-reactive T cells may have migrated into the graft rather than being deleted.

Profiled with immunoSEQ multiplex PCR; TCRdb holds only in-frame clones, not every one. The repertoire holds about 11,000 clones, with 71% as singletons. V and J are TRBV6-5 and TRBJ2-7; 9 nucleotides align to TRBD2. The sample in question was CD4+ T cells from blood, obtained almost 33 months after liver transplant. This clonotype was obtained from a human patient who received a liver transplant. Some T cells here may be from the graft donor. CDR3 region: CASSYSSSGASQQYV. The CDR3 DNA is TGTGCCAGCAGTTACTCTTCTAGCGGGGCCTCGCAGCAGTACGTC.